One sample yielded the 15 T cell receptor beta chains listed below, sequenced in a study of PD-1 blockade in classical Hodgkin lymphoma. Sequencing was performed with immunoSEQ multiplex PCR; in TCRdb, only in-frame clones are kept and a portion is missing. The data contain about 9,900 clones, 92% of them singletons. Each of the patients experienced relapse following autologous stem cell transplantation, and their brentuximab vedotin exposure differed. The input for sequencing was peripheral blood mononuclear cells (PBMCs), taken at baseline. The receptors originated from a human donor with classical Hodgkin lymphoma.

The chain links TRBV6-5 to TRBJ2-7; perhaps TRBD1 as D (6 bases). CDR1 and CDR2 (germline): MNHEY, SVGAGI. V lost 6 bases, J lost 3 bases, and 12 bases lay in between. CDR3 length: 13 residues. The CDR3 region has the DNA TGTGCCAGCAGCCCGACAGGTTTCTACGAGCAGTACTTC. Its translation: CASSPTGFYEQYF.

The V gene is TRBV7-9, the J gene TRBJ2-2; D unclear. Trimming stripped 1 base from V and 0 bases from J, with 6 bases between. This CDR3 has 15 amino acids. Germline values: CDR1 SEHNR, CDR2 FQNEAQ (reference sequence). The CDR3, as DNA: TGTGCCAGCAGCTTAGAGGTTACGAACACCGGGGAGCTGTTTTTT. This sequence encodes CASSLEVTNTGELFF.

A single count supports this clone. The chain uses TRBV28 and TRBJ1-1; 8 bases line up with TRBD1. CDR1 and CDR2 (germline): MDHEN, SYDVKM. Losses at the gene ends were 5 bases for V and 0 bases for J; bases not matched to a gene: 8. This CDR3 is built from 16 residues. CDR3 residues: CASSRTGKLMNTEAFF. The CDR3 DNA reads TGTGCCAGCAGTCGGACAGGGAAACTTATGAACACTGAAGCTTTCTTT.

The chain uses TRBV9 and TRBJ2-4, with D possibly matching TRBD2 (7 bases). The CDR3 sequence is 17 residues long. CDR1 and CDR2 from the germline V gene are SGDLS and YYNGEE. V lost 3 bases to trimming and J lost 8 bases, with 24 bases between them. CDR3 protein: CASSEGVGGSGGDIQYF. DNA for the CDR3: TGTGCCAGCAGCGAGGGGGTTGGCGGGAGCGGTGGGGACATTCAGTACTTC.

The rearrangement links TRBV7-9 to TRBJ2-1, with 8 bases fitting TRBD2. The V and J ends lost 0 bases and 10 bases, in that order; junction bases with no gene match: 8. CDR1 is SEHNR and CDR2 is FQNEAQ in the germline V gene (reference sequence). CDR3 size: 15 residues. DNA for the CDR3: TGTGCCAGCAGCTTAGCAGCGGGAGAGGGGCGGGAGCAGTTCTTC. It encodes CASSLAAGEGREQFF.

The chain combines TRBV28 with TRBJ1-3, with a possible D match to TRBD1 (6 bases). Trimming took off 6 bases at V and 0 bases at J, with 12 bases between the two ends. Germline CDR1 is MDHEN and CDR2 is SYDVKM. The CDR3 has 15 residues. CDR3: CASSSGVRSGNTIYF. CDR3 DNA: TGTGCCAGCAGCTCAGGGGTCCGCTCTGGAAACACCATATATTTT.

The count of this clone is one. The rearrangement uses TRBV5-4 and TRBJ2-3, with 8 bases matching TRBD2. V shed 5 bases and J 0 bases; nucleotides not matched to a gene: 11. Germline lookup yields CDR1 SGHNT and CDR2 YYREEE (reference sequence). This CDR3 contains 17 residues. The chain's CDR3 is CASSPRTSILSTDTQYF. The CDR3 DNA is TGTGCCAGCAGTCCAAGGACTAGCATTCTTAGCACAGATACGCAGTATTTT.

V usage is TRBV9 and J usage is TRBJ2-3; TRBD2 matches 12 bases. V gave up 7 bases and J gave up 4 bases; unmatched junction bases: 7. Germline-derived CDR1 and CDR2 are SGDLS and YYNGEE. This CDR3 region has 15 residues. The CDR3 DNA reads as TGTGCCAGCGCCCCACTAGCGGGAGGTGCAGATACGCAGTATTTT. Translating gives CASAPLAGGADTQYF.

V gene TRBV2 combines with J gene TRBJ2-3; unclear D gene. There are 12 residues in the CDR3. V gave up 6 bases and J gave up 2 bases, with 6 bases separating them. CDR1 is SNHLY, CDR2 FYNNEI, per germline. The chain's CDR3 is CASRPSTDTQYF. CDR3 sequence (DNA): TGTGCCAGCAGACCCTCCACAGATACGCAGTATTTT. Full variable domain (outside the CDR3, taken from reference TRBV2 and TRBJ2-3): EPEVTQTPSHQVTQMGQEVILRCVPISNHLYFYWYRQILGQKVEFLVSFYNNEISEKSEIFDDQFSVERPDGSNFTLKIRSTKLEDSAMYFCASRPSTDTQYFGPGTRLTVL.

The chain combines TRBV7-6 with TRBJ2-7, with 10 bases that match TRBD2. The CDR3 contains 14 residues. The V gene's germline CDR1 is SGHVS and CDR2 FNYEAQ. The V gene end was trimmed by 4 bases and the J gene end by 4 bases; junction bases not matched to a gene: 4. In nucleotides, the CDR3 is TGTGCCAGCAGCTCACTAGCGGGGACTTACGAGCAGTACTTC. Residues: CASSSLAGTYEQYF.

The rearrangement links TRBV28 to TRBJ2-3; no definite D call. The V and J ends lost 5 bases and 4 bases respectively, with 13 bases between them. There are 14 residues in the CDR3. Germline assignment: CDR1 MDHEN and CDR2 SYDVKM. The DNA for the CDR3 is TGTGCCAGCAGTAATAAAATCGAGGCAGATACGCAGTATTTT. Its protein is CASSNKIEADTQYF.

J is TRBJ2-3 and V is TRBV25-1; 8 bases agree with TRBD2. The CDR3 runs 15 residues. V lost 6 bases to trimming and J lost 2 bases; unmatched junction nucleotides: 7. From germline, CDR1 is MGHDK and CDR2 SYGVNS. This chain's CDR3 is CASRQAGGFTDTQYF. CDR3 coding DNA: TGTGCCAGCAGGCAGGCGGGAGGTTTCACAGATACGCAGTATTTT.

V and J are TRBV11-1 and TRBJ2-7; D unresolved. Between the trimmed V and J ends, which lost 1 base and 3 bases, there was a span of 10 bases. Per germline, CDR1 SGHAT and CDR2 FQDESV (reference sequence). The CDR3 is made up of 14 amino acids. As DNA, the CDR3 is TGTGCCAGCAGCTTAGAGGTCCGAAGCTACGAGCAGTACTTC. It is translated as CASSLEVRSYEQYF.

This clone has just one count. The chain combines TRBV6-1 with TRBJ2-7, with D possibly being TRBD2 (6 bases). The CDR3 runs 14 residues. Germline CDR1 reads MNHNS; CDR2 reads SASEGT. Trimming removed 0 bases from V and 7 bases from J, with 13 bases in between. The CDR3 bases are TGTGCCAGCAGTGAAGCTGGGGGGTCGCGGGAGCAGTACTTC. As protein: CASSEAGGSREQYF.

The chain recombines TRBV30 with TRBJ2-3, with D possibly TRBD2 on 7 matching bases. V was clipped by 3 bases and J by 1 base, with 8 bases between them. Germline values: CDR1 GTSNPN, CDR2 SVGIG (reference sequence). The CDR3 has 13 residues. The CDR3: CAWRGGGTDTQYF. The CDR3 nucleotides read TGTGCCTGGAGAGGGGGGGGCACAGATACGCAGTATTTT.